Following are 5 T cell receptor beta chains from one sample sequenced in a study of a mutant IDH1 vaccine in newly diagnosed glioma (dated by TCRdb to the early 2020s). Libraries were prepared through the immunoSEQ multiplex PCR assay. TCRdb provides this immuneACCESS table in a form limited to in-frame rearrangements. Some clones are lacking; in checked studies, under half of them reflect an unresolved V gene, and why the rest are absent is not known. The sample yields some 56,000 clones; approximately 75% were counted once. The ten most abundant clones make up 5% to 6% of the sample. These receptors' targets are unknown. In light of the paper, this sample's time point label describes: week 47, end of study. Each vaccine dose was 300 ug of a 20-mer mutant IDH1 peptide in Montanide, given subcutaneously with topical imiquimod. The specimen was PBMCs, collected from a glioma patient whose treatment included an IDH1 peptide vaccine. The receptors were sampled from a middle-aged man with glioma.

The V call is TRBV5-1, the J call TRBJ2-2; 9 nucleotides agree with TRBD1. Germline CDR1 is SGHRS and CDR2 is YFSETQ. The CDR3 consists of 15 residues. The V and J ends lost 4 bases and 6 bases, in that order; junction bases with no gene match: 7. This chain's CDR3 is CASSDGQGRAGELFF. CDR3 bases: TGCGCCAGCAGCGACGGACAGGGGAGGGCCGGGGAGCTGTTTTTT.

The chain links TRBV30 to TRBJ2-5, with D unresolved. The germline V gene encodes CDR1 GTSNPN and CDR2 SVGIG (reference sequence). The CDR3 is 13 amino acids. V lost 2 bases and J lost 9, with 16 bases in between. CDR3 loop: CAWSIRHLEAQYF. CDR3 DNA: TGTGCCTGGAGTATACGGCATCTCGAGGCCCAGTACTTC.

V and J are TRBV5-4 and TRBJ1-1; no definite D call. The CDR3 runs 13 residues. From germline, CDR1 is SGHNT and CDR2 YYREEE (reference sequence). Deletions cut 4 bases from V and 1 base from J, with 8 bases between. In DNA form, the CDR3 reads TGTGCCAGCAGCCGAAACCGGAACACTGAAGCTTTCTTT. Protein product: CASSRNRNTEAFF.

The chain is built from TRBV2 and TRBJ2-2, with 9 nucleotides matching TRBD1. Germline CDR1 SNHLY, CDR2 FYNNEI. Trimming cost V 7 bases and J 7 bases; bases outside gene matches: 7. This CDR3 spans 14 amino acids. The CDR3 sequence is CASKTGGDGGELFF. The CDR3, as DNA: TGTGCCAGCAAAACAGGGGGCGATGGCGGGGAGCTGTTTTTT.

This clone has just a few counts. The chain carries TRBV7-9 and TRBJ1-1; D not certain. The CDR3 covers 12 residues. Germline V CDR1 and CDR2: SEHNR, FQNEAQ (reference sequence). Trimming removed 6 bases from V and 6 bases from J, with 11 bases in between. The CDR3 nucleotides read TGTGCCAGCAGGGCCGGGGAGGCTGAAGCTTTCTTT. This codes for CASRAGEAEAFF.